The 31 T cell receptor beta chains below all came from one sample that was sequenced in a study of blood T cell repertoires in COVID-19. Repertoires were generated with immunoSEQ multiplex PCR, while TCRdb's copy carries only in-frame clones and drops some. Seen here are 35,000 to 45,000 clones, over 70% observed once, and the top ten hold more than 12%. Sequencing input: peripheral blood. Every receptor here comes from a human donor in a cohort sampled during active COVID-19.

A few counts support this clone. The chain uses TRBV4-2 and TRBJ1-1; possible D gene TRBD1, 5 bases. The CDR3 loop spans 14 amino acids. Germline assignment: CDR1 LGHNA and CDR2 YNFKEQ. V was clipped by 1 base and J by 7 bases, with 13 bases between them. CDR3 coding DNA: TGTGCCAGCAGCCAAGCCTCAAACAGGAATGAAGCTTTCTTT. It encodes CASSQASNRNEAFF.

This chain uses TRBV4-3 with TRBJ2-3; the match to TRBD2 covers 8 bases. The germline gives CDR1 LGHNA, CDR2 YSLEER. The CDR3 totals 17 residues. The J segment lost 4 bases and the V segment lost 3 bases, leaving 12 bases of the junction unmatched. CDR3 sequence: CASSQHTLADGPDTQYF. The CDR3 DNA follows: TGCGCCAGCAGCCAGCACACACTAGCGGACGGACCAGATACGCAGTATTTT.

The J gene is TRBJ2-5, the V gene TRBV10-3; 8 bases align to TRBD1. V shed 10 bases and J 4 bases; nucleotides not matched to a gene: 11. The CDR3 extends over 14 amino acids. Germline-derived CDR1 and CDR2 are ENHRY and SYGVKD. The CDR3 loop reads CATDRDRGGETQYF. As DNA, the CDR3 is TGTGCCACCGACCGTGACAGGGGAGGAGAGACCCAGTACTTC.

The chain combines TRBV4-3 with TRBJ2-1; 7 bases align to TRBD1. V shed 4 bases, J shed 7 bases, and the junction held 10 bases outside the gene matches. This CDR3 is 15 amino acids long. The germline gives CDR1 LGHNA, CDR2 YSLEER. CDR3 amino acids: CASSRGTEDRNEQFF. CDR3 bases: TGCGCCAGCAGCCGAGGGACAGAGGACAGGAATGAGCAGTTCTTC.

V and J are TRBV18 and TRBJ2-7, with a weak D call TRBD1 (8 bases). The CDR3 length is 12 residues. CDR1 KGHSH and CDR2 LQKENI come from the germline V gene. CDR3 residues: CAGGTGSHEQYF. CDR3 nucleotides: TGTGCGGGGGGGACAGGTTCCCACGAGCAGTACTTC. The variable domain in full, completed from reference TRBV18 and TRBJ2-7, reads NAGVMQNPRHLVRRRGQEARLRCSPMKGHSHVYWYRQLPEEGLKFMVYLQKENIIDESGMPKERFSAEFPKEGPSILRIQQVVRGDSAAYFCAGGTGSHEQYFGPGTRLTVT.

The rearrangement joins TRBV2 to TRBJ2-2; 10 positions match TRBD2. The CDR3 runs to 15 residues. Germline values: CDR1 SNHLY, CDR2 FYNNEI. Losses at the gene ends were 4 bases for V and 4 bases for J; bases not matched to a gene: 3. CDR3 loop: CASSGTSGATGELFF. DNA for the CDR3: TGTGCCAGCAGTGGGACTAGCGGAGCCACCGGGGAGCTGTTTTTT.

V gene TRBV19 combines with J gene TRBJ2-2; D gene uncertain. The CDR3 length is 13 residues. Germline V gene data show CDR1 as LNHDA and CDR2 as SQIVND (reference sequence). Trimming removed 2 bases at V and 3 bases at J, with 4 bases between. The CDR3 loop reads CASSITHTGELFF. CDR3 in DNA: TGTGCCAGTAGTATAACTCACACCGGGGAGCTGTTTTTT.

The chain has TRBV5-5 and TRBJ2-5; D call uncertain. The CDR3 is 14 amino acids. The germline gives CDR1 SGHKS, CDR2 YYEKEE (reference sequence). Trimming left V 0 bases short and J 4 bases short, with 10 bases between. The CDR3 sequence is CASSLAAAGETQYF. The CDR3 coding sequence is TGTGCCAGCAGCTTGGCGGCAGCAGGAGAGACCCAGTACTTC.

The chain uses TRBV11-2 and TRBJ1-4; perhaps TRBD1 as D (5 bases). CDR3 size: 15 residues. CDR1 and CDR2 from the germline V gene are SGHAT and FQNNGV. Trimming stripped 5 bases from V and 8 bases from J, with 18 bases between. The CDR3, as DNA: TGTGCCAGCAGCCCCCTTCGAAGGGGAGGAGAAAAACTGTTTTTT. Translating gives CASSPLRRGGEKLFF.

This rearrangement joins TRBV19 to TRBJ2-5, with 7 bases identical to TRBD2. The CDR3 spans 15 residues. V shed 6 bases and J 4 bases; nucleotides not matched to a gene: 11. Germline CDR1 and CDR2: LNHDA and SQIVND (reference sequence). DNA of the CDR3: TGTGCCAGTAGCATATGGGGGAGGGCCCGAGAGACCCAGTACTTC. It translates to CASSIWGRARETQYF.

V gene TRBV6-1 combines with J gene TRBJ2-7; TRBD1 matches at 8 bases. Germline trimming cut 1 base from V and 4 bases from J; bases unmatched to any gene: 3. CDR1 and CDR2 (germline): MNHNS, SASEGT. The length of the CDR3 is 14 residues. CDR3 sequence: CASSEDYRGYEQYF. The CDR3 region has the DNA TGTGCCAGCAGTGAAGACTACAGGGGGTACGAGCAGTACTTC.

The chain recombines TRBV30 with TRBJ1-1; D is ambiguous. Trimming shortened V by 4 bases and J by 5 bases, and 8 bases separated the two germline ends. The CDR3 is 11 residues long. The germline CDR1 and CDR2 sequences are GTSNPN and SVGIG (reference sequence). CDR3 loop: CAWNPGTEAFF. CDR3 DNA sequence: TGTGCCTGGAACCCGGGGACTGAAGCTTTCTTT.

The gene calls are TRBV27 and TRBJ2-7, with 11 bases matching TRBD2. Germline assignment: CDR1 MNHEY and CDR2 SMNVEV (reference sequence). J gave up 0 bases and V 5 bases, and 18 bases lay outside the gene matches. CDR3 length equals 20 residues. CDR3 DNA: TGTGCCAGCAGTCCCCACCCCGGGACTAGCGGAGCTGCGAGCTCCTACGAGCAGTACTTC. Translated: CASSPHPGTSGAASSYEQYF.

The chain combines TRBV29-1 with TRBJ2-3; 8 bases match TRBD1. The CDR3 is 13 residues long. The V and J ends lost 6 bases and 0 bases, in that order; junction bases with no gene match: 2. Germline CDR1 is SQVTM and CDR2 is ANQGSEA. CDR3: CSVRDRSTDTQYF. The CDR3 DNA reads as TGCAGCGTCCGGGACAGGAGCACAGATACGCAGTATTTT.

This clone has just one count. The chain has TRBV9 and TRBJ2-3; D may be TRBD2 (6 bases). CDR3 length: 17 residues. Germline V gene data show CDR1 as SGDLS and CDR2 as YYNGEE. The V end lost 0 bases, the J end lost 1 base, and 15 bases lay between the germline ends. CDR3 sequence reads: CASSVGIGREGTDTQYF. CDR3 DNA sequence: TGTGCCAGCAGCGTAGGTATAGGAAGGGAGGGCACAGATACGCAGTATTTT. Full variable domain (remainder filled in from reference TRBV9 and TRBJ2-3): DSGVTQTPKHLITATGQRVTLRCSPRSGDLSVYWYQQSLDQGLQFLIQYYNGEERAKGNILERFSAQQFPDLHSELNLSSLELGDSALYFCASSVGIGREGTDTQYFGPGTRLTVL.

This clone showed up just a few times. The genes are TRBV29-1 and TRBJ1-1; D is possibly TRBD1 (5 bases). The V gene lost 1 base and the J gene lost 3 bases, with 15 bases spanning the gap. CDR1 is SQVTM, CDR2 ANQGSEA, per germline. This CDR3 contains 15 residues. The CDR3 loop is CSVEAPWGEDTEAFF. The CDR3 nucleotides read TGCAGCGTTGAAGCCCCGTGGGGGGAGGACACTGAAGCTTTCTTT.

The rearrangement joins TRBV5-1 to TRBJ1-1; D is perhaps TRBD1 (6 bases). CDR3 length equals 14 residues. Per germline, CDR1 SGHRS and CDR2 YFSETQ. Between the trimmed V and J ends, which lost 4 bases and 1 base, there was a span of 11 bases. CDR3 sequence: CASSTLGGNTEAFF. The CDR3 bases are TGCGCCAGCAGCACCCTAGGGGGGAACACTGAAGCTTTCTTT.

The chain recombines TRBV7-2 with TRBJ2-7, with TRBD2 identical over 11 bases. Germline V lookup: CDR1 SGHTA, CDR2 FQGNSA. The length of the CDR3 is 19 residues. Losses at the gene ends were 3 bases for V and 2 bases for J; bases not matched to a gene: 15. CDR3 sequence: CASSLRPSTGTSGTYEQYF. The CDR3 DNA reads as TGTGCCAGCAGCTTGCGACCCTCTACGGGGACTAGCGGAACCTACGAGCAGTACTTC.

This chain connects TRBV11-3 to TRBJ2-7; D may be TRBD2 (6 bases). The length of the CDR3 is 13 residues. CDR1 is SGHNT, CDR2 YENEEA, per germline. Trimming cost V 8 bases and J 2 bases, with 13 bases left between them. The CDR3 here is CASGGTRPYEQYF. The CDR3 DNA sequence: TGTGCCAGCGGCGGGACCCGCCCCTACGAGCAGTACTTC.

This chain links TRBV10-3 with TRBJ1-3; D is undetermined. The CDR3 loop spans 14 amino acids. The V end was cut by 3 bases, the J end by 3 bases, with 9 bases between. Germline V CDR1 and CDR2: ENHRY, SYGVKD. CDR3 sequence: CAISDRQDGNTIYF. The DNA of the CDR3 is TGTGCCATCAGTGATAGGCAGGATGGAAACACCATATATTTT.

V and J are TRBV2 and TRBJ1-4; TRBD1 matches 10 bases. J was trimmed by 4 bases and V by 4 bases; bases with no gene match: 3. The CDR3 runs to 15 residues. Germline V gene data show CDR1 as SNHLY and CDR2 as FYNNEI. The DNA of the CDR3 is TGTGCCAGCAGTGGGGGACAGGGGTATAATGAAAAACTGTTTTTT. Translation gives CASSGGQGYNEKLFF.

The J gene is TRBJ2-3, the V gene TRBV28, with a possible D match to TRBD2 (5 bases). This CDR3 is built from 15 residues. V gave up 2 bases and J gave up 5 bases, with 14 bases separating them. CDR1 and CDR2 (germline): MDHEN, SYDVKM. In nucleotides, the CDR3 is TGTGCCAGCAGTTTACGGCAGTCAGGAGGAGATACGCAGTATTTT. It codes for CASSLRQSGGDTQYF.

The V and J genes are TRBV5-6 and TRBJ2-1, with D maybe TRBD2 (6 bases). CDR1 SGHDT and CDR2 YYEEEE come from the germline V gene. Trimming removed 0 bases from V and 5 bases from J, with 12 bases in between. The CDR3 spans 15 residues. The CDR3, as DNA: TGTGCCAGCAGCTTGGTTCTAGCGATTGACAATGAGCAGTTCTTC. Its translation is CASSLVLAIDNEQFF.

The chain couples TRBV9 to TRBJ1-2; TRBD1 matches 10 bases. Germline V gives CDR1 SGDLS, CDR2 YYNGEE. Trimming took 3 bases from V and 9 from J; bases not matched to a gene: 8. The CDR3 runs to 14 residues. The CDR3 here is CASSGGTGAMSYTF. In nucleotides, the CDR3 is TGTGCCAGCAGCGGCGGGACAGGGGCTATGAGCTACACCTTC.

The V and J genes are TRBV7-6 and TRBJ2-2; no clear D gene. From germline, CDR1 is SGHVS and CDR2 FNYEAQ. The CDR3 covers 15 residues. V was pared by 1 base and J by 4 bases, with 10 bases between. CDR3 residues: CASSLGRGFTGELFF. The CDR3, as DNA: TGTGCCAGCAGCTTAGGGCGCGGATTCACCGGGGAGCTGTTTTTT.

The rearrangement uses TRBV11-2 and TRBJ2-7, with 10 bases lining up with TRBD2. The germline V gene has CDR1 SGHAT and CDR2 FQNNGV. CDR3 length: 15 residues. Unmatched junction bases numbered 12, after V lost 6 bases and J lost 7 bases. In nucleotides, the CDR3 is TGTGCCAGCAGACCCCGGACTAGCGGAGGAGGGGAGCAGTACTTC. It is translated as CASRPRTSGGGEQYF.

This clone was detected once. The genes are TRBV7-9 and TRBJ2-3; 10 bases map to TRBD1. The CDR3 spans 15 residues. With V trimmed by 4 bases and J by 3 bases, 4 bases remained unmatched. From germline, CDR1 is SEHNR and CDR2 FQNEAQ (reference sequence). The chain's CDR3 is CASSSGQGGTDTQYF. DNA for the CDR3: TGTGCCAGCAGCTCCGGACAGGGGGGAACAGATACGCAGTATTTT.

The gene calls are TRBV21-1 and TRBJ1-5. TRBV21-1 is marked as a pseudogene. The CDR3 length is 13 residues. The CDR3 protein is CASSTRGGQPQHF. The DNA for the CDR3 is TGTGCCAGCAGCACGAGGGGAGGTCAGCCCCAGCATTTT.

DNA of the CDR3: TGCAGCGTTGGGGTCGGACTAGATACAGATACGCAGTATTTT. Translated: CSVGVGLDTDTQYF. The chain carries TRBV29-1 and TRBJ2-3; 7 bases map to TRBD2. Germline V gene sequence: CDR1 SQVTM, CDR2 ANQGSEA. J was trimmed by 3 bases and V by 4 bases; bases with no gene match: 7. The CDR3 is 14 amino acids.

The chain combines TRBV3-1 (or the pseudogene TRBV3-2) with TRBJ2-7; 11 bases line up with TRBD2. Germline-derived CDR1 and CDR2 are LGHDT and YNNKEL (reference sequence). V lost 4 bases, J lost 3 bases, and 5 bases stayed unmatched. This CDR3 spans 15 amino acids. The CDR3 nucleotides are TGTGCCAGCAGCCCATTAGGGACTAGCGGCTACGAGCAGTACTTC. Translation: CASSPLGTSGYEQYF.

CDR3 protein: CASRTDRVVGEQYF. CDR3 DNA sequence: TGTGCCAGTAGAACCGACAGGGTAGTTGGAGAGCAGTACTTC. The J gene is TRBJ2-7, the V gene TRBV19; 7 nucleotides align to TRBD1. This CDR3 is 14 amino acids long. Germline loops: CDR1 LNHDA, CDR2 SQIVND (reference sequence). With V trimmed by 6 bases and J by 7 bases, 12 bases remained unmatched.